Each of the 7 T cell receptor beta chains below was sequenced from the same sample in a study of molecular identifiers for immune sequencing clone quantification. TCRdb processed the PCR reads anew with MiXCR; each CDR3 protein has one entry. The data hold just under 650,000 distinct CDR3 sequences, with less than 20% observed a single time. The sample consisted of naive CD8+ T cells from blood, with Jurkat cell RNA spiked in. Noted subset: FACS-sorted CD8+CD4-CCR7+CD45RA+ naive T cells. These receptor sequences come from a human donor in good health. Some libraries in this study had Jurkat cell RNA spiked in.

This clonotype was counted many times. CDR3 protein: CASSPGHSGGYEQYF. The CDR3 region has the DNA TGCGCCAGCAGCCCCGGCCACAGCGGGGGTTACGAGCAGTACTTC. This chain connects TRBV4-3 to TRBJ2-7, with TRBD2 matching 8 bases. Germline lookup yields CDR1 LGHNA and CDR2 YSLEER. Trimming at V came to 4 bases and at J to 4 bases, leaving 9 bases not matched to a gene. This CDR3 spans 15 amino acids.

The chain joins TRBV2 to TRBJ1-1; possibly TRBD1 for D (5 bases). Per germline, CDR1 SNHLY and CDR2 FYNNEI. V lost 6 bases, J lost 0 bases, and 11 bases lay in between. There are 14 residues in the CDR3. The CDR3 loop is CASSRDPMNTEAFF. The DNA of the CDR3 is TGTGCCAGCAGCCGGGACCCCATGAACACTGAAGCTTTCTTT.

On this clonotype: This CDR3 is missing its conserved last phenylalanine or tryptophan, likely due to a read error. The rearrangement joins TRBV28 to TRBJ2-3, with 8 bases aligning to TRBD2. The J segment lost 4 bases and the V segment lost 3 bases, leaving 12 bases of the junction unmatched. Germline-derived CDR1 and CDR2 are MDHEN and SYDVKM. This CDR3 comprises 17 residues. The CDR3 sequence is CASSFRDGGDSADTQYL. CDR3 in DNA: TGTGCCAGCAGTTTTCGGGACGGGGGGGATTCGGCAGATACGCAGTATCTT.

This clonotype was recorded at least ten times. The CDR3 DNA is TGCGCCAGCAGCCAAGAACCACCGAACACTGAAGCTTTCTTT. Translated: CASSQEPPNTEAFF. This chain connects TRBV4-1 to TRBJ1-1; D gene unclear. Trimming cost V 0 bases and J 1 base, with 6 bases left between them. The CDR3 is made up of 14 amino acids. Germline V lookup: CDR1 MGHRA, CDR2 YSYEKL.

A note on this clonotype: A read error may explain this, as a much larger clone is one base away. The V call is TRBV28, the J call TRBJ1-2; D is possibly TRBD1 (5 bases). Germline values: CDR1 MDHEN, CDR2 SYDVKM. CDR3 length: 15 residues. Trimming shortened V by 6 bases and J by 3 bases, and 17 bases separated the two germline ends. The CDR3 region has the DNA TGTGCCAGCAGCCCAGACAGTGAGGGATACTATGGCTACACCTTC. Translated, it gives CASSPDSEGYYGYTF.

There are many counts of this clonotype. The rearrangement links TRBV6-5 to TRBJ2-1; TRBD1 is a possible D gene (6 bases). The CDR3 has 11 residues. Per the germline V gene, CDR1 is MNHEY and CDR2 is SVGAGI. V was pared by 5 bases and J by 9 bases, with 8 bases between. The CDR3 bases are TGTGCCAGCAGTCAGGGGATTGAGCAGTTCTTC. It translates to CASSQGIEQFF.

With respect to this clonotype: Given a much more abundant clone one base away, this may be a read error. V gene TRBV29-1 combines with J gene TRBJ2-1; 9 bases align to TRBD2. CDR1 SQVTM and CDR2 ANQGSEA come from the germline V gene. This CDR3 spans 13 amino acids. V lost 3 bases to trimming and J lost 8 bases; unmatched junction nucleotides: 5. The CDR3 here is CSVDNSGSYEQFF. CDR3 sequence (DNA): TGCAGCGTTGACAATAGCGGGAGTTATGAGCAGTTCTTC.